A selection of T cell receptor beta chains follows, all from one sample in a study of T cell responses to AZD1222 COVID-19 vaccine. Sequenced by immunoSEQ multiplex PCR; TCRdb stores in-frame clones only, minus some. The sample has some 150,000 clones; 88% are singletons. The sequenced sample was peripheral blood, obtained on day 0 of AZD1222 vaccination. Every receptor here comes from an adult in good health. CDR3s include the opening cysteine and the closing phenylalanine or tryptophan. D genes are given only for firm matches. The listing skips clone size in some rows; elsewhere it reads once, few, many or a size class.

size	V	J	D	CDR3	DNA
-	TRBV4-3	TRBJ2-7	-	CASSPGEPRSYEQYF	TGCGCCAGCAGCCCCGGGGAGCCCCGCTCCTACGAGCAGTACTTC
few	TRBV30	TRBJ2-2	-	CAWSGRGQVTGELFF	TGTGCCTGGAGCGGGCGGGGGCAGGTGACCGGGGAGCTGTTTTTT
once	TRBV18	TRBJ2-4	-	CASSQITVAKNIQYF	TGTGCCAGCTCACAAATAACAGTTGCCAAAAACATTCAGTACTTC
-	TRBV7-8	TRBJ1-5	-	CASSGNSNQPQHF	TGTGCCAGCAGCGGTAATAGCAATCAGCCCCAGCATTTT
-	TRBV27	TRBJ1-1	-	CASRTPGTPATEAFF	TGTGCCAGCAGGACCCCGGGGACACCGGCTACTGAAGCTTTCTTT
once	TRBV20-1	TRBJ2-1	-	CSASVNEQFF	TGCAGTGCATCGGTCAATGAGCAGTTCTTC
-	TRBV28	TRBJ1-3	-	CASTLSGPNSGNTIYF	TGTGCCAGCACCCTTTCCGGTCCAAACTCTGGAAACACCATATATTTT
-	TRBV7-2	TRBJ2-1	-	CASSLDPIYNEQFF	TGTGCCAGCAGCTTAGATCCCATCTACAATGAGCAGTTCTTC
-	TRBV7-2	TRBJ2-2	-	CASSPDIQGELFF	TGTGCCAGCAGCCCCGATATCCAGGGGGAGCTGTTTTTT
-	TRBV28	TRBJ2-5	-	CASSPLQGLGETQYF	TGTGCCAGCAGTCCCCTCCAGGGGTTAGGGGAGACCCAGTACTTC
-	TRBV28	TRBJ1-2	-	CASSLLGPSTVYGYTF	TGTGCCAGCAGTTTACTAGGCCCCTCCACGGTTTATGGCTACACCTTC
few	TRBV7-2	TRBJ2-1	-	CASSLSLNEQFF	TGTGCCAGCAGCTTATCCCTCAATGAGCAGTTCTTC
-	TRBV19	TRBJ1-2	-	CASSHGTFRHYGYTF	TGTGCCAGTAGCCACGGGACCTTTAGGCACTATGGCTACACCTTC
-	TRBV27	TRBJ2-7	-	CASRFITTYEQYF	TGTGCCAGCAGATTCATAACCACCTACGAGCAGTACTTC
-	TRBV11-2	TRBJ1-6	-	CASSLGGANSPLHF	TGTGCCAGCAGCTTAGGGGGGGCTAATTCACCCCTCCACTTT
-	TRBV25-1	TRBJ1-1	-	CASSGLSGTEAFF	TGTGCCAGCAGTGGACTCAGTGGCACTGAAGCTTTCTTT
-	TRBV6-5	TRBJ1-3	-	CASSYQISGNTIYF	TGTGCCAGCAGTTACCAAATCTCTGGAAACACCATATATTTT
-	TRBV2	TRBJ1-5	-	CASSVGGPSNQPQHF	TGTGCCAGCAGTGTCGGGGGGCCGAGCAATCAGCCCCAGCATTTT
-	TRBV6-4	TRBJ1-1	-	CASSLTLQGEAFF	TGTGCCAGCAGCTTAACCCTACAAGGTGAAGCTTTCTTT
-	TRBV12-5	TRBJ2-2	-	CASASDPGELFF	TGTGCTAGTGCTTCCGACCCCGGGGAGCTGTTTTTT
-	TRBV30	TRBJ2-3	-	CALYQNTQYF	TGTGCCCTCTATCAAAATACGCAGTATTTT
-	TRBV5-1	TRBJ2-7	-	CASSRDWAYEQYF	TGCGCCAGCAGCCGCGACTGGGCCTACGAGCAGTACTTC